One sample yielded the 27 T cell receptor beta chains listed below, sequenced in a study of blood T cell repertoires in COVID-19. Repertoires were generated with immunoSEQ multiplex PCR, while TCRdb's copy carries only in-frame clones and drops some. There are approximately 140,000 clones in the sample; 80% to 90% occur only once, and roughly 3.3% lies in the top ten. Sequenced sample: peripheral blood. Receptor source: a man aged 70 or older with acute or convalescent COVID-19.

This chain connects TRBV27 to TRBJ1-4; D is ambiguous. Germline V CDR1 and CDR2: MNHEY, SMNVEV (reference sequence). This CDR3 is 15 amino acids long. The V end lost 5 bases, the J end lost 2 bases, and 12 bases lay between the germline ends. The CDR3 loop is CASSPFSNTNEKLFF. As DNA, the CDR3 is TGTGCCAGCAGTCCCTTCAGTAACACTAATGAAAAACTGTTTTTT.

The rearrangement joins TRBV6-4 to TRBJ2-7; 8 bases agree with TRBD2. The germline gives CDR1 MRHNA, CDR2 SNTAGT. The CDR3 spans 14 residues. Trimming cost V 7 bases and J 7 bases; bases outside gene matches: 12. CDR3 in DNA: TGTGCCAGCACCTCCCGGGAGGGGCGTTGGGAGCAGTACTTC. Translated, it gives CASTSREGRWEQYF.

CDR3 region: CASSQELTSGGHEQYF. DNA for the CDR3: TGTGCCAGCAGCCAAGAACTTACTAGCGGTGGGCACGAGCAGTACTTC. The rearrangement uses TRBV4-2 and TRBJ2-7, with TRBD2 matching over 8 bases. The CDR3 is 16 amino acids. Germline V gene lookup returns CDR1 LGHNA and CDR2 YNFKEQ. Germline trimming cut 0 bases from V and 5 bases from J; bases unmatched to any gene: 9.

The chain carries TRBV7-2 and TRBJ2-5, with unresolved D. Germline CDR1 reads SGHTA; CDR2 reads FQGNSA. This CDR3 has 14 residues. Trimming removed 1 base from V and 4 bases from J, with 10 bases in between. This CDR3 is CASSLVNRIETQYF. The CDR3 nucleotides are TGTGCCAGCAGCTTAGTTAACAGAATAGAGACCCAGTACTTC. Full variable domain (missing parts from reference TRBV7-2 and TRBJ2-5): GAGVSQSPSNKVTEKGKDVELRCDPISGHTALYWYRQSLGQGLEFLIYFQGNSAPDKSGLPSDRFSAERTGGSVSTLTIQRTQQEDSAVYLCASSLVNRIETQYFGPGTRLLVL.

The chain links TRBV3-1 (or the pseudogene TRBV3-2) to TRBJ2-1, with 7 bases matching TRBD2. The junction had 13 bases not matched to a gene; V was cut back by 5 bases and J by 3 bases. From germline, CDR1 is LGHDT and CDR2 YNNKEL (reference sequence). The CDR3 loop spans 17 amino acids. CDR3 in amino acids: CASSSRTSDRLYNEQFF. The DNA of the CDR3 is TGTGCCAGCAGCTCACGAACTAGCGACCGCCTCTACAATGAGCAGTTCTTC.

This chain uses TRBV28 with TRBJ1-6; D is uncertain. V lost 6 bases, J lost 7 bases, and 13 bases lay in between. The CDR3 contains 14 residues. The germline gives CDR1 MDHEN, CDR2 SYDVKM. The CDR3 is CASRGAGRNSPLHF. The CDR3 DNA is TGTGCCAGCAGGGGAGCAGGTCGGAATTCACCCCTCCACTTT. The complete variable domain, with remaining parts taken from reference TRBV28 and TRBJ1-6, reads DVKVTQSSRYLVKRTGEKVFLECVQDMDHENMFWYRQDPGLGLRLIYFSYDVKMKEKGDIPEGYSVSREKKERFSLILESASTNQTSMYLCASRGAGRNSPLHFGNGTRLTVT.

This sequence joins TRBV9 and TRBJ2-7; D gene unclear. Between the trimmed V and J ends, which lost 2 bases and 2 bases, there was a span of 14 bases. The length of the CDR3 is 15 residues. Germline assignment: CDR1 SGDLS and CDR2 YYNGEE. The CDR3 region is CASSVAGSEAYEQYF. Here the CDR3 DNA reads TGTGCCAGCAGCGTTGCCGGGTCGGAAGCCTACGAGCAGTACTTC. The full variable domain, rest sourced from reference TRBV9 and TRBJ2-7, is DSGVTQTPKHLITATGQRVTLRCSPRSGDLSVYWYQQSLDQGLQFLIQYYNGEERAKGNILERFSAQQFPDLHSELNLSSLELGDSALYFCASSVAGSEAYEQYFGPGTRLTVT.

This clone came up a few times. The chain employs TRBV29-1 and TRBJ1-1; weak D call: TRBD1 (6 bases). The CDR3 loop spans 14 amino acids. V was clipped by 2 bases and J by 4 bases, with 14 bases between them. Germline CDR1 SQVTM, CDR2 ANQGSEA. The CDR3 region is CSVERARGGTEAFF. DNA for the CDR3: TGCAGCGTTGAAAGGGCCAGGGGTGGCACTGAAGCTTTCTTT.

The V and J genes are TRBV7-2 and TRBJ1-1, with TRBD1 matching 9 bases. The CDR3 sequence is 15 residues long. V was pared by 3 bases and J by 1 base, with 3 bases of the junction left unmatched. Germline V CDR1 and CDR2: SGHTA, FQGNSA. CDR3 protein: CASSFNRGPNTEAFF. CDR3 nucleotides: TGTGCCAGCAGCTTCAACAGGGGGCCGAACACTGAAGCTTTCTTT.

In the case of this clone: The sample contains more than one DNA sequence encoding this CDR3. This chain connects TRBV3-1 (or the pseudogene TRBV3-2) to TRBJ1-1; D is possibly TRBD1 (5 bases). Germline CDR1 LGHDT, CDR2 YNNKEL (reference sequence). The CDR3 spans 15 residues. Trimming pared 1 base from V and 3 bases from J, leaving 12 bases between. The CDR3 DNA follows: TGTGCCAGCAGCCAAGTTGGGGGGGGAGACACTGAAGCTTTCTTT. Translated, it gives CASSQVGGGDTEAFF.

The chain links TRBV4-3 to TRBJ1-1; D remains unclear. The CDR3 runs 13 residues. In germline, CDR1 is LGHNA, CDR2 YSLEER. V was shortened by 0 bases and J by 6 bases, with 8 bases between the two germline ends. The CDR3 loop is CASSQDSFAEAFF. Written as DNA, the CDR3 is TGCGCCAGCAGCCAAGACTCGTTTGCTGAAGCTTTCTTT.

The chain has TRBV3-1 (or the pseudogene TRBV3-2) and TRBJ1-1; D not resolved. This CDR3 has 14 residues. The V end lost 1 base, the J end lost 1 base, and 7 bases lay between the germline ends. Germline V gene data show CDR1 as LGHDT and CDR2 as YNNKEL (reference sequence). CDR3 amino acids: CASSQGYKNTEAFF. The CDR3 coding sequence is TGTGCCAGCAGCCAAGGGTACAAGAACACTGAAGCTTTCTTT.

The chain carries TRBV25-1 and TRBJ2-1; D call uncertain. CDR1 and CDR2 (germline): MGHDK, SYGVNS. Trimming left V 7 bases short and J 1 base short, with 14 bases between. The CDR3 extends over 15 amino acids. In DNA, the CDR3 is TGTGCCAGCACTAATGTCGGCGGTTCCTACAATGAGCAGTTCTTC. It translates to CASTNVGGSYNEQFF.

The chain uses TRBV5-4 and TRBJ2-5; D remains ambiguous. The CDR3 extends over 13 amino acids. CDR1 and CDR2 from the germline V gene are SGHNT and YYREEE (reference sequence). V gave up 2 bases and J gave up 3 bases, with 8 bases separating them. CDR3 coding DNA: TGTGCCAGCAGCTTTGCAGGTGAAGAGACCCAGTACTTC. It codes for CASSFAGEETQYF.

This clone was picked up one time. The chain couples TRBV19 to TRBJ2-1, with 7 bases fitting TRBD2. The CDR3 extends over 14 amino acids. Germline assignment: CDR1 LNHDA and CDR2 SQIVND (reference sequence). V shed 4 bases, J shed 2 bases, and the junction held 2 bases outside the gene matches. CDR3 DNA: TGTGCCAGTAGTAGGGCGGGAGCCTACAATGAGCAGTTCTTC. It codes for CASSRAGAYNEQFF.

This clone was seen ten or more times. The CDR3 DNA sequence: TGCGCCAGCAGCCAACCCCGGGACAGGTACCCTAACGAGCAGTACTTC. This encodes CASSQPRDRYPNEQYF. This rearrangement joins TRBV4-1 to TRBJ2-7; 8 bases line up with TRBD1. Germline CDR1 MGHRA, CDR2 YSYEKL. V shed 2 bases, J shed 5 bases, and the junction held 11 bases outside the gene matches. This CDR3 region has 16 residues.

The rearrangement uses TRBV29-1 and TRBJ1-1, with 7 nucleotides matching TRBD1. The V gene end was trimmed by 7 bases and the J gene end by 5 bases; junction bases not matched to a gene: 7. CDR3 length: 12 amino acids. CDR1 is SQVTM, CDR2 ANQGSEA, per germline. This CDR3 is CSGQGDWTEAFF. The CDR3 DNA reads as TGCAGCGGGCAGGGGGATTGGACTGAAGCTTTCTTT.

The rearrangement links TRBV12-3 or TRBV12-4 to TRBJ2-5; tentatively, D is TRBD1 (5 bases). CDR3 length: 13 residues. The V end was cut by 3 bases, the J end by 4 bases, with 9 bases between. CDR3 nucleotide sequence: TGTGCCAGCAGTTTTGCAGGGCGAGAGACCCAGTACTTC. This translates into CASSFAGRETQYF.

The chain links TRBV29-1 to TRBJ2-1; 7 bases match TRBD1. The CDR3 is 16 amino acids. Germline V gene sequence: CDR1 SQVTM, CDR2 ANQGSEA. Trimming took 3 bases from V and 0 from J; bases not matched to a gene: 8. The CDR3 DNA follows: TGCAGCGTTGAGGGTTTAGGGACAGTCTCCTACAATGAGCAGTTCTTC. Encoded protein: CSVEGLGTVSYNEQFF.

V usage is TRBV5-1 and J usage is TRBJ2-5; the D gene is possibly TRBD2 (6 bases). The germline V gene encodes CDR1 SGHRS and CDR2 YFSETQ. The V end lost 4 bases, the J end lost 5 bases, and 15 bases lay between the germline ends. The CDR3 is 14 amino acids. CDR3 bases: TGCGCCAGCAGCCGCCGACTAGAGGGGGAGACCCAGTACTTC. It yields the protein CASSRRLEGETQYF.

This clone was counted only a few times. This chain uses TRBV4-2 with TRBJ1-1, with D hard to call. V was pared by 3 bases and J by 2 bases, with 13 bases between. Germline assignment: CDR1 LGHNA and CDR2 YNFKEQ. The length of the CDR3 is 15 residues. The CDR3 sequence: CASSQGSGENTEAFF. The CDR3, as DNA: TGTGCCAGCAGCCAGGGTAGCGGGGAAAACACTGAAGCTTTCTTT.

The CDR3 nucleotides read TGCAGTGCTAGTACAGGGGGCAATCAGCCCCAGCATTTT. Encoded protein: CSASTGGNQPQHF. The V and J genes are TRBV20-1 and TRBJ1-5, with 7 bases aligning to TRBD1. J gave up 2 bases and V 3 bases, and 1 base lay outside the gene matches. Germline assignment: CDR1 DFQATT and CDR2 SNEGSKA (reference sequence). The CDR3 consists of 13 residues.

This chain uses TRBV11-2 with TRBJ1-4; no clear D. Trimming removed 5 bases from V and 4 bases from J, with 17 bases in between. Germline V gene sequence: CDR1 SGHAT, CDR2 FQNNGV. The CDR3 is made up of 16 amino acids. The CDR3 DNA is TGTGCCAGCAGCCCAACCTCGTCGGGATTTAATGAAAAACTGTTTTTT. Residues: CASSPTSSGFNEKLFF.

The chain's CDR3 is CASSVEWTFSSYNEQFF. The CDR3 region has the DNA TGTGCCAGCAGCGTAGAGTGGACTTTCAGCTCCTACAATGAGCAGTTCTTC. The genes are TRBV9 and TRBJ2-1; tentatively, D is TRBD2 (5 bases). The germline gives CDR1 SGDLS, CDR2 YYNGEE. The CDR3 contains 17 residues. Trimming cost V 0 bases and J 0 bases, with 13 bases left between them.

The chain uses TRBV2 and TRBJ2-3, with 8 bases identical to TRBD1. Germline CDR1 and CDR2: SNHLY and FYNNEI. The CDR3 runs 14 residues. Trimming removed 6 bases from V and 6 bases from J; junction bases left unmatched: 8. The CDR3: CASSLTGEIDTQYF. CDR3 nucleotides: TGTGCCAGCAGCTTGACAGGGGAGATCGATACGCAGTATTTT.

This clone is a singleton in its sample. This chain joins TRBV30 and TRBJ2-5; D might be TRBD2 (6 bases). The CDR3 consists of 14 residues. From germline, CDR1 is GTSNPN and CDR2 SVGIG (reference sequence). V was pared by 8 bases and J by 3 bases, with 19 bases between. CDR3 sequence reads: CAISPGVIKETQYF. CDR3 nucleotides: TGTGCCATCAGTCCGGGAGTGATAAAAGAGACCCAGTACTTC. Drawing the rest from reference TRBV30 and TRBJ2-5, the complete variable domain is SQTIHQWPATLVQPVGSPLSLECTVEGTSNPNLYWYRQAAGRGLQLLFYSVGIGQISSEVPQNLSASRPQDRQFILSSKKLLLSDSGFYLCAISPGVIKETQYFGPGTRLLVL.

The rearrangement joins TRBV9 to TRBJ2-5, with D perhaps matching TRBD1 (5 bases). The ends were cut back, 4 bases at V and 4 bases at J, with 11 bases in the middle. Looked up from germline, CDR1 is SGDLS and CDR2 is YYNGEE. This CDR3 is built from 13 residues. The CDR3 DNA sequence: TGTGCCAGCAGCATTGGACACGTAGAGACCCAGTACTTC. It translates to CASSIGHVETQYF.